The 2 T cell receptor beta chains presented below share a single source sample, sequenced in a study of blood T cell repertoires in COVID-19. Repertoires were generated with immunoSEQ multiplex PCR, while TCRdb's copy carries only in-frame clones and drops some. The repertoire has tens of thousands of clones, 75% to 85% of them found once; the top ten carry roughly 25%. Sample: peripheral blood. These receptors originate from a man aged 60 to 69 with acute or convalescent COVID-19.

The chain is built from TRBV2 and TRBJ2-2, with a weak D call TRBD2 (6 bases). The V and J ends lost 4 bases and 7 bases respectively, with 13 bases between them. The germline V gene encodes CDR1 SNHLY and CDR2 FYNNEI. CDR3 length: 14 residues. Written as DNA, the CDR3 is TGTGCCAGCAGTGTCACTAGCTTGGGCGGGGAGCTGTTTTTT. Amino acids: CASSVTSLGGELFF.

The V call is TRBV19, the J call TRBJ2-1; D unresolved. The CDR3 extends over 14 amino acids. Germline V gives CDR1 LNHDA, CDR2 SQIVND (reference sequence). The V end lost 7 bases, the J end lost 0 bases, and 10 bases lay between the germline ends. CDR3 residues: CASKGRSSYNEQFF. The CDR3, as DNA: TGTGCCAGTAAAGGAAGGAGCTCCTACAATGAGCAGTTCTTC.